This T cell receptor (beta chain) was recovered during a study of T cell changes during pregnancy in multiple sclerosis. Profiled with immunoSEQ multiplex PCR; TCRdb holds only in-frame clones, not every one. The sample contains over 50,000 clones, about 91% of which appear only once. This clonotype was obtained from a female donor with multiple sclerosis, enrolled in a pregnancy study. Sequencing used peripheral blood, obtained after pregnancy.

The CDR3 coding sequence is TGTGCCAGCAGCTTGGGGGCCGGACAGCCTAATTCACCCCTCCACTTT. The encoded protein is CASSLGAGQPNSPLHF. The genes are TRBV5-4 and TRBJ1-6; TRBD1 might be the D (6 bases). CDR1 is SGHNT and CDR2 is YYREEE in the germline V gene (reference sequence). Trimming cost V 0 bases and J 6 bases, with 13 bases left between them. The CDR3 extends over 16 amino acids.